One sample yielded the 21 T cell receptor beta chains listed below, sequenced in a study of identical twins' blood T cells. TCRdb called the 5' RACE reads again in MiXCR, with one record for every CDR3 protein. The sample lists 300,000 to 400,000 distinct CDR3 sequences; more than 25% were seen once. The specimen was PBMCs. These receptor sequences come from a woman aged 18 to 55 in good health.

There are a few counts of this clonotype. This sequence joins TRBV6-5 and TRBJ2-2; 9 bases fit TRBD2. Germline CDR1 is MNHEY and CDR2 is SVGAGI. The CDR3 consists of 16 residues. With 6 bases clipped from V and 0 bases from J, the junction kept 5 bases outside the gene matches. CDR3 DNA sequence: TGTGCCAGCAGGTCCTTAGCGGGGGCGAACACCGGGGAGCTGTTTTTT. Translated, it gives CASRSLAGANTGELFF.

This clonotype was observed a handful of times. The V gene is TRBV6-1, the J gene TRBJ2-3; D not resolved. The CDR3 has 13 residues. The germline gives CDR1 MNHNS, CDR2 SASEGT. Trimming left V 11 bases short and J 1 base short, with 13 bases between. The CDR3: CALREGGTDTQYF. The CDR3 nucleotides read TGTGCCCTCAGAGAAGGAGGCACAGATACGCAGTATTTT.

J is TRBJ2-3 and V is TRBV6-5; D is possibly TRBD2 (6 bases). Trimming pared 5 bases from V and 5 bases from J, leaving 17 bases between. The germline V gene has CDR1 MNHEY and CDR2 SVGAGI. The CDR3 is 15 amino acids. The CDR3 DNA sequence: TGTGCCAGCAGTCCCGGGGTAGCGGAGGTAGATACGCAGTATTTT. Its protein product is CASSPGVAEVDTQYF.

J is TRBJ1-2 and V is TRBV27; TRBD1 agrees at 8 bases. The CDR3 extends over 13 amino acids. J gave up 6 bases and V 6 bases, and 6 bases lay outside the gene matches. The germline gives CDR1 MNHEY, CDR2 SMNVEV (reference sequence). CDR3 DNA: TGTGCCAGCAGCCCCAGGGGGCTGGATGGCTACACCTTC. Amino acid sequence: CASSPRGLDGYTF.

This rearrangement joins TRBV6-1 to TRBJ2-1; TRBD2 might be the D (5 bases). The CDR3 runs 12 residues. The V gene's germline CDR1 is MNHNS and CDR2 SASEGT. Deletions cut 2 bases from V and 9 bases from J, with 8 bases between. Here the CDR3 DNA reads TGTGCCAGCAGTGAATCTCGGGGTGAGCAGTTCTTC. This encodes CASSESRGEQFF.

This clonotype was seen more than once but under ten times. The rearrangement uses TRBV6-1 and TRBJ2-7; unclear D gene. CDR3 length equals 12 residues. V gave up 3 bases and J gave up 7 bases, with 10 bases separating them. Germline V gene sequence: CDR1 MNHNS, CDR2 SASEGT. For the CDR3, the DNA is TGTGCCAGCAGTGAGACAAGTTGGGAGCAGTACTTC. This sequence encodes CASSETSWEQYF.

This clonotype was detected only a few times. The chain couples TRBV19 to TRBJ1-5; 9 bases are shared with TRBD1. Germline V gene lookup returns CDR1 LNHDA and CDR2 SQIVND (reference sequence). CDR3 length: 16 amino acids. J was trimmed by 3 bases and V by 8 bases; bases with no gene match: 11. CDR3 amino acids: CASRRDRGGTNQPQHF. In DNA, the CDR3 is TGTGCCAGTCGCCGTGACAGGGGGGGGACCAATCAGCCCCAGCATTTT.

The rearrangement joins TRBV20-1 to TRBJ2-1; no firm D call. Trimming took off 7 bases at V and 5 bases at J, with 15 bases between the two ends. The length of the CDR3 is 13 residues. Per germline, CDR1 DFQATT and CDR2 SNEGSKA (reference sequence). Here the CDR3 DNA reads TGCAGTGGGGGTGGCGAGCGCAACAATGAGCAGTTCTTC. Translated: CSGGGERNNEQFF.

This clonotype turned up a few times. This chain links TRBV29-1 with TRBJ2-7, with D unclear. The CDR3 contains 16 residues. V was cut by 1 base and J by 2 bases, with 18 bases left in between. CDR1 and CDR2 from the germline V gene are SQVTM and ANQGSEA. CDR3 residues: CSVEVLLGRRPYEQYF. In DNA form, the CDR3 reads TGCAGCGTTGAAGTTTTGCTCGGACGGCGACCCTACGAGCAGTACTTC.

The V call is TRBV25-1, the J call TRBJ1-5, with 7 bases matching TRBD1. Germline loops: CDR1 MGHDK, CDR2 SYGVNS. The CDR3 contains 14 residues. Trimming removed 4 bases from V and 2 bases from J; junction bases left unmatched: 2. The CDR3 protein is CASSAQGRNQPQHF. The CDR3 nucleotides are TGTGCCAGCAGTGCACAGGGGCGCAATCAGCCCCAGCATTTT.

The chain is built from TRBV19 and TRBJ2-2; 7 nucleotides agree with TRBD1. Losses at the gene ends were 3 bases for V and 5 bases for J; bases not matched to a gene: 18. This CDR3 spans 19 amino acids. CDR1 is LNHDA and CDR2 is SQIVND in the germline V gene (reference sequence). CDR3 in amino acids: CASSIEKRTGFFRTGELFF. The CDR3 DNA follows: TGTGCCAGTAGTATTGAGAAGAGGACAGGTTTTTTTCGGACCGGGGAGCTGTTTTTT.

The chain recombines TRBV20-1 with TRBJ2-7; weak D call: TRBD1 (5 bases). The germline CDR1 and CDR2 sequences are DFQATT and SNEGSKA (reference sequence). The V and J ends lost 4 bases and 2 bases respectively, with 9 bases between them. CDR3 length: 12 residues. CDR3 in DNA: TGCAGTGCTACCAGGGATCCCTACGAGCAGTACTTC. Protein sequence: CSATRDPYEQYF.

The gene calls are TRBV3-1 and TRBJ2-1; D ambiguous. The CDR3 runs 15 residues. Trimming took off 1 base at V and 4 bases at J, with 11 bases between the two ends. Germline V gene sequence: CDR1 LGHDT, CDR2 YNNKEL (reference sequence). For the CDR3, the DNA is TGTGCCAGCAGCCAAGTCAAGAGGTCGTACAATGAGCAGTTCTTC. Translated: CASSQVKRSYNEQFF.

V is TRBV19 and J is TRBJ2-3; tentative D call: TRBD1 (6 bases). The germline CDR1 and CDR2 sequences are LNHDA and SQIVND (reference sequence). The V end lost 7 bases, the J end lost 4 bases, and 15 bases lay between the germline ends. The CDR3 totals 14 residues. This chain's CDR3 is CASTPRGLSDTQYF. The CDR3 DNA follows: TGTGCCAGTACCCCTAGGGGGTTGTCAGATACGCAGTATTTT.

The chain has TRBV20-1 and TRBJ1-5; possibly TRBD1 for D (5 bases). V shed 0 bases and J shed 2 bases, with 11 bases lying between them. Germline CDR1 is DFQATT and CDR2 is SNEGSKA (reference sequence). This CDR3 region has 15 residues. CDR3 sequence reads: CSARDIVQGNQPQHF. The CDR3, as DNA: TGCAGTGCTAGAGATATCGTACAGGGCAATCAGCCCCAGCATTTT.

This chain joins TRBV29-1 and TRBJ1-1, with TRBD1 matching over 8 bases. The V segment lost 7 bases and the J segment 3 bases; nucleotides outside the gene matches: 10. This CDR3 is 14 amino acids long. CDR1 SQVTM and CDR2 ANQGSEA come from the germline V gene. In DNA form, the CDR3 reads TGCAGCGAAATTGGACAGGGCGGGGACACTGAAGCTTTCTTT. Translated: CSEIGQGGDTEAFF.

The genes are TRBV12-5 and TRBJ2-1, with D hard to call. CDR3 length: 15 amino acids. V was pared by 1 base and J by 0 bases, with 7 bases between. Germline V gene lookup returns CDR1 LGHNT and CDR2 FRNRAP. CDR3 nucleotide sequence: TGTGCTAGTGGTTTGGCTAGTTCCTCCTACAATGAGCAGTTCTTC. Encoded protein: CASGLASSSYNEQFF.

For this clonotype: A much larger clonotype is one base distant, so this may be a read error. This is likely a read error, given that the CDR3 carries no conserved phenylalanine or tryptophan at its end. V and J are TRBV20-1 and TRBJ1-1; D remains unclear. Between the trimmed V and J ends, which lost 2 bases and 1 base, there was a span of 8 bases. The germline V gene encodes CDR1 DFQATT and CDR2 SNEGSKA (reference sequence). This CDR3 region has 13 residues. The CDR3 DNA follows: TGCAGTGCTAGACGGGAACGGAACACTGAAGCTTTCCTT. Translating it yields CSARRERNTEAFL.

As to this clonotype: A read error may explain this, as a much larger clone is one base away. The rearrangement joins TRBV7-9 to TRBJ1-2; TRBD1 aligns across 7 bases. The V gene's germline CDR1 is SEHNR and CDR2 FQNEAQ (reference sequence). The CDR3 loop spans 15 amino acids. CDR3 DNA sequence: TGTGCCATCAGCTCCCCCGAGGGGGCATATAATGGCTACACCTTC. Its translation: CAISSPEGAYNGYTF.

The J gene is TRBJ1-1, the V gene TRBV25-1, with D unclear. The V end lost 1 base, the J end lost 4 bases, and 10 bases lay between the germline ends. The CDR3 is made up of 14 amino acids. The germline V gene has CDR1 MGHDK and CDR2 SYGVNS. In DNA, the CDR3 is TGTGCCAGCAGTGAATGGGGTTTGGGCACTGAAGCTTTCTTT. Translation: CASSEWGLGTEAFF.

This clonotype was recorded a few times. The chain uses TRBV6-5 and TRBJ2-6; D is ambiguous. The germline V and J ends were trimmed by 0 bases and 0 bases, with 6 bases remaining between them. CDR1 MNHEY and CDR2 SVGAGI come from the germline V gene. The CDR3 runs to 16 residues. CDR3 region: CASSYSIFSGANVLTF. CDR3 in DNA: TGTGCCAGCAGTTACTCGATCTTCTCTGGGGCCAACGTCCTGACTTTC.